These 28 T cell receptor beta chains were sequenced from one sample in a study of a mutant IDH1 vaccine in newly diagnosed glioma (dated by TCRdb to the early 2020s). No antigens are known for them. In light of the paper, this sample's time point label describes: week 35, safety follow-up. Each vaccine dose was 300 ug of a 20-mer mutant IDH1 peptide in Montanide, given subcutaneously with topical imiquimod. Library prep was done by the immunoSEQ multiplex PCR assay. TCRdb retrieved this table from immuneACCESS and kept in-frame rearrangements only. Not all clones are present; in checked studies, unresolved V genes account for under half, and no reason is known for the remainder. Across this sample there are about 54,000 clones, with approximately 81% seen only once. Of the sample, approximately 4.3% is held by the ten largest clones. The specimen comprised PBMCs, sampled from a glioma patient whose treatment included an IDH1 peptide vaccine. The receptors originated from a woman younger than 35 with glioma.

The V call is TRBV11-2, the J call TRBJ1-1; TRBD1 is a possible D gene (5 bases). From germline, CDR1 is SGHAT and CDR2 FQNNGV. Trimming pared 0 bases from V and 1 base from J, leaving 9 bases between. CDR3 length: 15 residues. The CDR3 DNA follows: TGTGCCAGCAGCTTAGATGGGGACGAGAACACTGAAGCTTTCTTT. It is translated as CASSLDGDENTEAFF.

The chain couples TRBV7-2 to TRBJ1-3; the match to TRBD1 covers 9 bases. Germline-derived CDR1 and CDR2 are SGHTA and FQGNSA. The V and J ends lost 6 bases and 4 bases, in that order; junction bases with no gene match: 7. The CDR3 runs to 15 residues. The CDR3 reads CASRATGTGGNTIYF. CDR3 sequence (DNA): TGTGCCAGCAGGGCGACCGGGACAGGGGGAAACACCATATATTTT.

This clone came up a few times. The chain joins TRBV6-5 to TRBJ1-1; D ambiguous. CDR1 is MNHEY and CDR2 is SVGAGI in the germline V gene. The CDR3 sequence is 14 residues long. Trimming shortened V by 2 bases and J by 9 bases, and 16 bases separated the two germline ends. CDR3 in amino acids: CASSYGRRTEQAFF. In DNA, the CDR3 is TGTGCCAGCAGTTACGGTCGACGGACGGAGCAAGCTTTCTTT.

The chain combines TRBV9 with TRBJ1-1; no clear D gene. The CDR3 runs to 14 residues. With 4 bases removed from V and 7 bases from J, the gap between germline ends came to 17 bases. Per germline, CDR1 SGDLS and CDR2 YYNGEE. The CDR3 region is CASSPSILGVEAFF. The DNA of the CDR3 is TGTGCCAGCAGCCCAAGTATCCTTGGGGTTGAAGCTTTCTTT.

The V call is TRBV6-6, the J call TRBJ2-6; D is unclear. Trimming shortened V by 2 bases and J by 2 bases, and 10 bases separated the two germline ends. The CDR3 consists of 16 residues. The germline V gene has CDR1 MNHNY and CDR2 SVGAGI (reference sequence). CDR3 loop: CASSYIVRAGANVLTF. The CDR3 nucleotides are TGTGCCAGCAGTTACATCGTCCGGGCTGGGGCCAACGTCCTGACTTTC.

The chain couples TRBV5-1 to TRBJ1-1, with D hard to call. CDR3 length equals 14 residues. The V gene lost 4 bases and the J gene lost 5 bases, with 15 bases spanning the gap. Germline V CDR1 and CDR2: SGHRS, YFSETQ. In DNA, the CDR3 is TGCGCCAGCAGCGAAGGGAAGGGATGGACTGAAGCTTTCTTT. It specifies CASSEGKGWTEAFF. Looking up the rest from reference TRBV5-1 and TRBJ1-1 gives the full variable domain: KAGVTQTPRYLIKTRGQQVTLSCSPISGHRSVSWYQQTPGQGLQFLFEYFSETQRNKGNFPGRFSGRQFSNSRSEMNVSTLELGDSALYLCASSEGKGWTEAFFGQGTRLTVV.

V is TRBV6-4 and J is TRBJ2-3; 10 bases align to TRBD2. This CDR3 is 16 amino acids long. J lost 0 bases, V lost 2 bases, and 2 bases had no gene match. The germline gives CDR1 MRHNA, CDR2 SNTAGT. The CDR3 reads CASSDGSGGSTDTQYF. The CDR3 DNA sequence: TGTGCCAGCAGTGACGGTAGCGGGGGGAGCACAGATACGCAGTATTTT.

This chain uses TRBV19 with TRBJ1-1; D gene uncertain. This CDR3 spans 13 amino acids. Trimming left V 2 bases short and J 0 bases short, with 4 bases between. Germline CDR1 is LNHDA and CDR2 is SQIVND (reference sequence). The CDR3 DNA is TGTGCCAGTAGTATAAACGTGAACACTGAAGCTTTCTTT. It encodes CASSINVNTEAFF.

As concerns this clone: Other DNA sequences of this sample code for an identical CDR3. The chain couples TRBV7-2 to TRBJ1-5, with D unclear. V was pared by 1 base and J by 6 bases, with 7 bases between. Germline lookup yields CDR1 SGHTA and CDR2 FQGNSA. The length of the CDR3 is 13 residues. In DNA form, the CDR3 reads TGTGCCAGCAGCTTAGGTCTTGGTCAGCCCCAGCATTTT. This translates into CASSLGLGQPQHF. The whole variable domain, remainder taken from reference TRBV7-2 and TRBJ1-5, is GAGVSQSPSNKVTEKGKDVELRCDPISGHTALYWYRQSLGQGLEFLIYFQGNSAPDKSGLPSDRFSAERTGGSVSTLTIQRTQQEDSAVYLCASSLGLGQPQHFGDGTRLSIL.

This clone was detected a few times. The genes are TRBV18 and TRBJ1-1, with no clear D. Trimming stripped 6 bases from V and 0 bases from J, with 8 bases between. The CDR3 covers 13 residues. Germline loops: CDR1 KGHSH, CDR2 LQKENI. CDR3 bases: TGTGCCAGCTCGGAACAGTTGAACACTGAAGCTTTCTTT. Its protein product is CASSEQLNTEAFF.

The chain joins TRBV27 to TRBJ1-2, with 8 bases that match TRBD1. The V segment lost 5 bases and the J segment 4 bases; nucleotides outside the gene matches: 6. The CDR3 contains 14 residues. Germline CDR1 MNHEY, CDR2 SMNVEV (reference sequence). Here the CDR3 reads CASSPRDRTYGYTF. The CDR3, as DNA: TGTGCCAGCAGTCCCAGGGACAGGACCTATGGCTACACCTTC.

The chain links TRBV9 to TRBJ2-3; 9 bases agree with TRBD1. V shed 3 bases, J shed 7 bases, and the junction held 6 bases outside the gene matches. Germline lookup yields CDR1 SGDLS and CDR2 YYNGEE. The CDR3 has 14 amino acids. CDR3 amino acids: CASSAGTGQHTQYF. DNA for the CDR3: TGTGCCAGCAGCGCCGGGACAGGGCAACATACGCAGTATTTT.

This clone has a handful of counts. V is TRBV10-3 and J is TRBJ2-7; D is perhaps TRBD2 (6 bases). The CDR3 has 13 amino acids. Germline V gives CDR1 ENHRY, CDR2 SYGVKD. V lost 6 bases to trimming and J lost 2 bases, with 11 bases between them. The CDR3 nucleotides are TGTGCCATCAGCCCCGGGACTCCCTACGAGCAGTACTTC. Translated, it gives CAISPGTPYEQYF.

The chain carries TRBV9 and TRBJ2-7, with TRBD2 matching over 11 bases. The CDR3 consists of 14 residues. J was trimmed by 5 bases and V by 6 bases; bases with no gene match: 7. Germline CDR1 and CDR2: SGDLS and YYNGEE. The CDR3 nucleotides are TGTGCCAGCACCCCTAGCGGGGGGCAAGACGAGCAGTACTTC. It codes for CASTPSGGQDEQYF.

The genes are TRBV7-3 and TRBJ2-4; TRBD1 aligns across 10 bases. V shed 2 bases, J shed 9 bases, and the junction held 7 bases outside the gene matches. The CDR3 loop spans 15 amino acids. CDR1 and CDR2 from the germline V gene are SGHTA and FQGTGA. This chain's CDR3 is CASSLGGTGVAIQYF. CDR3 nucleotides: TGTGCCAGCAGCTTAGGGGGGACAGGGGTTGCCATTCAGTACTTC.

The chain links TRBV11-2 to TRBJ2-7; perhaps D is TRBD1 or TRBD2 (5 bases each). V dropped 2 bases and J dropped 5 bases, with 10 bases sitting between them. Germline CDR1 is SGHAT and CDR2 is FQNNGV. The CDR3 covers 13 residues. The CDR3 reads CASSLWGNHEQYF. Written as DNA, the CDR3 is TGTGCCAGCAGCTTATGGGGGAACCACGAGCAGTACTTC.

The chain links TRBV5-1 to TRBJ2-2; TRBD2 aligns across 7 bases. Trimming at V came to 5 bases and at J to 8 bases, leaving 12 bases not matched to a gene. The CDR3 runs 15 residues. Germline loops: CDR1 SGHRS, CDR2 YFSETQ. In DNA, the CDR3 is TGCGCCAGCAGTCCAATAGCGGGTGCCAGGGGGGAGCTGTTTTTT. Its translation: CASSPIAGARGELFF.

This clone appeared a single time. The CDR3 sequence: CASSLGTSGDTYEQYF. Written as DNA, the CDR3 is TGTGCCAGCAGCTTAGGAACTAGCGGGGACACCTACGAGCAGTACTTC. This chain uses TRBV7-9 with TRBJ2-7; 10 bases are shared with TRBD2. V shed 1 base, J shed 2 bases, and the junction held 5 bases outside the gene matches. The germline V gene encodes CDR1 SEHNR and CDR2 FQNEAQ (reference sequence). The length of the CDR3 is 16 residues.

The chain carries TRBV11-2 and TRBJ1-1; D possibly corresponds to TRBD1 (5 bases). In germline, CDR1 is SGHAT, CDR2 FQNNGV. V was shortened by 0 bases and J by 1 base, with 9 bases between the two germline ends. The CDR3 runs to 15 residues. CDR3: CASSLEGQGNTEAFF. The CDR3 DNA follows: TGTGCCAGCAGCTTAGAAGGGCAGGGGAACACTGAAGCTTTCTTT.

The CDR3 DNA follows: TGTGCCAGCAGACCAAGCGGGAGGGCTGTCAATGAGCAGTTCTTC. It yields the protein CASRPSGRAVNEQFF. V gene TRBV6-5 combines with J gene TRBJ2-1; 10 bases align to TRBD2. Germline CDR1 and CDR2: MNHEY and SVGAGI. This CDR3 has 15 amino acids. Trimming took 6 bases from V and 6 from J; bases not matched to a gene: 8.

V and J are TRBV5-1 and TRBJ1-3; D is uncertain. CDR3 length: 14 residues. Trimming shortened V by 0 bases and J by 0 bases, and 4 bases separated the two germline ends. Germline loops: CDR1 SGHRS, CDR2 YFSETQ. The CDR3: CASSLAGSGNTIYF. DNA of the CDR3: TGCGCCAGCAGCTTGGCGGGCTCTGGAAACACCATATATTTT.

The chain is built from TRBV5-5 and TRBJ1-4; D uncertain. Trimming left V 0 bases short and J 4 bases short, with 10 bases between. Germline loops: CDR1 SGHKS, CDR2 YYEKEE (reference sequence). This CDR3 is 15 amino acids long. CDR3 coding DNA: TGTGCCAGCAGCTTGGAGCCAGGATTTAATGAAAAACTGTTTTTT. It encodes CASSLEPGFNEKLFF.

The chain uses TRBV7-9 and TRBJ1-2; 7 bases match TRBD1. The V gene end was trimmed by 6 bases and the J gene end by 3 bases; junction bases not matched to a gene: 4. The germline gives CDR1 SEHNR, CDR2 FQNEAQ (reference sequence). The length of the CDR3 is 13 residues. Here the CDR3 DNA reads TGTGCCAGCAGTCCAGGGGGGCACTATGGCTACACCTTC. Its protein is CASSPGGHYGYTF.

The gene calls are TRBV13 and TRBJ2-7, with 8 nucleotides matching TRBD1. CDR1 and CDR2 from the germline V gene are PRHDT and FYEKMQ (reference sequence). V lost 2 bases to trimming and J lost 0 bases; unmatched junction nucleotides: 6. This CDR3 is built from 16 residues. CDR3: CASSLRRGPSSYEQYF. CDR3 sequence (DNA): TGTGCCAGCAGCTTACGCAGGGGGCCCAGCTCCTACGAGCAGTACTTC. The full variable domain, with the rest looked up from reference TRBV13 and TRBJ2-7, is AAGVIQSPRHLIKEKRETATLKCYPIPRHDTVYWYQQGPGQDPQFLISFYEKMQSDKGSIPDRFSAQQFSDYHSELNMSSLELGDSALYFCASSLRRGPSSYEQYFGPGTRLTVT.

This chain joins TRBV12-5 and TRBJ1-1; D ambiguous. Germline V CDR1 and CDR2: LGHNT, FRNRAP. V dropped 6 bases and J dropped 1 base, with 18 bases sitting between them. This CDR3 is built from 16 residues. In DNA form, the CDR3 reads TGTGCTAGTGGCTCAGACATCACGAAGGGGAACACTGAAGCTTTCTTT. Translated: CASGSDITKGNTEAFF.

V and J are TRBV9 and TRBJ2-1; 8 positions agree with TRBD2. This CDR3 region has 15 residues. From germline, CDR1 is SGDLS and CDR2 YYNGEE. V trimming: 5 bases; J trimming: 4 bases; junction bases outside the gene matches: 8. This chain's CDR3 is CASREGLGPYNEQFF. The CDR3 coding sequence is TGTGCCAGCAGAGAGGGACTAGGGCCTTACAATGAGCAGTTCTTC.

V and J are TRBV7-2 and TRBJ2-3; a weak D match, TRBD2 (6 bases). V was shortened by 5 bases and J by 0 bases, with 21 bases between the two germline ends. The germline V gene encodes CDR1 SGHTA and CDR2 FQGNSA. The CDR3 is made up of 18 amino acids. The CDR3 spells CASSPGTPSQRSTDTQYF. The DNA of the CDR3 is TGTGCCAGCAGCCCTGGGACTCCCTCTCAGCGCAGCACAGATACGCAGTATTTT.

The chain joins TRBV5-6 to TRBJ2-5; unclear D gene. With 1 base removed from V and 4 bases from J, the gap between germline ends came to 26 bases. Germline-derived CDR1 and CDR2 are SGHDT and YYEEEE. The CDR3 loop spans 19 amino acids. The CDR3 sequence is CASSLISVFNARFSETQYF. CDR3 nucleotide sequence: TGTGCCAGCAGCTTGATCTCGGTTTTTAATGCTCGTTTCTCAGAGACCCAGTACTTC.